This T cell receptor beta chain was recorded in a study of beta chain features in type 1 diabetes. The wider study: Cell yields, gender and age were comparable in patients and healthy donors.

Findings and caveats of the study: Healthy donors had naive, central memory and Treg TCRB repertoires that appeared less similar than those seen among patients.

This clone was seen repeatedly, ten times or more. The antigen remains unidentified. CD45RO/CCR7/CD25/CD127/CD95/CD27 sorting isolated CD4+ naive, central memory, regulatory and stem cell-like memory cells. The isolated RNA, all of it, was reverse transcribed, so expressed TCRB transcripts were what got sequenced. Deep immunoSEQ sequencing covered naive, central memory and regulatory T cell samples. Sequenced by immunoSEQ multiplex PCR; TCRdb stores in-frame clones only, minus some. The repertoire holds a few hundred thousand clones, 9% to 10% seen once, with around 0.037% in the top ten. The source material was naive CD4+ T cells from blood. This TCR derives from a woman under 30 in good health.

CDR3 sequence reads: CAWRVGHGYTF. CDR3 sequence (DNA): TGTGCCTGGAGAGTCGGTCATGGCTACACCTTC. The chain has TRBV30 and TRBJ1-2; D gene ambiguous. Germline V gene data show CDR1 as GTSNPN and CDR2 as SVGIG (reference sequence). The ends were cut back, 3 bases at V and 6 bases at J, with 8 bases in the middle. CDR3 length: 11 amino acids.